Shown below are 32 T cell receptor beta chains from a single sample sequenced in a study of cytomegalovirus exposure and HLA in healthy donors. Only in-frame clones appear in the TCRdb table, and some are missing; sequencing was by immunoSEQ multiplex PCR. Of about 240,000 clones in the sample, more than 75% were seen once. The specimen was PBMCs. These receptors were obtained from a woman aged 25 to 45 in good health and CMV-seropositive.

The chain couples TRBV5-1 to TRBJ2-7, with 10 bases aligning to TRBD2. The CDR3 totals 15 residues. Germline CDR1 is SGHRS and CDR2 is YFSETQ. V lost 0 bases, J lost 6 bases, and 6 bases stayed unmatched. DNA for the CDR3: TGCGCCAGCAGCTTGGCCCTAGCGGGAGTCAGCGAGCAGTACTTC. Protein: CASSLALAGVSEQYF.

The chain joins TRBV7-9 to TRBJ1-4; D ambiguous. The CDR3 is 15 residues long. Germline assignment: CDR1 SEHNR and CDR2 FQNEAQ (reference sequence). Trimming removed 6 bases from V and 4 bases from J, with 15 bases in between. In nucleotides, the CDR3 is TGTGCCAGCAGTCCGGCGGGAACCCTTAATGAAAAACTGTTTTTT. This sequence encodes CASSPAGTLNEKLFF.

The V and J genes are TRBV11-3 and TRBJ2-2; tentative D call: TRBD1 (5 bases). V lost 5 bases to trimming and J lost 2 bases, with 12 bases between them. This CDR3 has 15 amino acids. Germline V CDR1 and CDR2: SGHNT, YENEEA. The CDR3 region has the DNA TGTGCCAGCAGCCCCAGGGTCGCTAACACCGGGGAGCTGTTTTTT. Encoded protein: CASSPRVANTGELFF.

The V call is TRBV16, the J call TRBJ2-7; D remains ambiguous. Germline values: CDR1 KGHSY, CDR2 FQNENV. Trimming left V 0 bases short and J 0 bases short, with 12 bases between. The CDR3 runs 16 residues. CDR3 nucleotides: TGTGCCAGCAGCCAATCGTCCGCAGGTTACTCCTACGAGCAGTACTTC. This sequence encodes CASSQSSAGYSYEQYF.

This clone came up a few times. The rearrangement links TRBV29-1 to TRBJ1-2; perhaps TRBD1 as D (5 bases). In germline, CDR1 is SQVTM, CDR2 ANQGSEA. V lost 3 bases and J lost 7, with 9 bases in between. The CDR3 runs 11 residues. CDR3: CSVDRVSGYTF. CDR3 in DNA: TGCAGCGTTGACAGGGTTAGTGGCTACACCTTC.

This chain uses TRBV5-1 with TRBJ2-1; the match to TRBD2 covers 8 bases. This CDR3 comprises 16 residues. V lost 2 bases to trimming and J lost 7 bases; unmatched junction nucleotides: 11. The germline V gene encodes CDR1 SGHRS and CDR2 YFSETQ. In nucleotides, the CDR3 is TGCGCCAGCAGCTTTTGGACTAGCAAGTCGGCTAATGAGCAGTTCTTC. Protein product: CASSFWTSKSANEQFF.

J is TRBJ2-1 and V is TRBV7-3; D possibly corresponds to TRBD2 (6 bases). Trimming pared 5 bases from V and 3 bases from J, leaving 20 bases between. The CDR3 covers 17 residues. Germline assignment: CDR1 SGHTA and CDR2 FQGTGA. For the CDR3, the DNA is TGTGCCAGCAGCCTGGGTCCGGGACTCCCCCTCTACAATGAGCAGTTCTTC. Protein: CASSLGPGLPLYNEQFF.

This chain links TRBV5-4 with TRBJ2-2; 7 nucleotides agree with TRBD2. Germline V gives CDR1 SGHNT, CDR2 YYREEE (reference sequence). The CDR3 has 16 amino acids. J was trimmed by 0 bases and V by 0 bases; bases with no gene match: 2. CDR3 sequence: CASSLGGGANTGELFF. As DNA, the CDR3 is TGTGCCAGCAGCTTGGGTGGGGGGGCGAACACCGGGGAGCTGTTTTTT.

This rearrangement joins TRBV5-4 to TRBJ2-2; 10 bases map to TRBD2. Germline V gene sequence: CDR1 SGHNT, CDR2 YYREEE (reference sequence). The CDR3 has 15 residues. Trimming took 4 bases from V and 5 from J; bases not matched to a gene: 5. The CDR3 nucleotides are TGTGCCAGCAGCCGGACTAGCGGAGGGACCGGGGAGCTGTTTTTT. This sequence encodes CASSRTSGGTGELFF.

The J gene is TRBJ1-5, the V gene TRBV2; 7 bases align to TRBD1. The germline CDR1 and CDR2 sequences are SNHLY and FYNNEI. V lost 6 bases and J lost 0; bases outside the gene matches: 11. The CDR3 has 17 residues. In DNA, the CDR3 is TGTGCCAGCAGGGGAGGACAGGAACCATATAGCAATCAGCCCCAGCATTTT. Translated, it gives CASRGGQEPYSNQPQHF.

The gene calls are TRBV7-8 and TRBJ1-4; D perhaps matches TRBD1 (6 bases). CDR3 length: 16 amino acids. Looked up from germline, CDR1 is SGHVS and CDR2 is FQNEAQ. Between the trimmed V and J ends, which lost 0 bases and 11 bases, there was a span of 19 bases. CDR3 DNA: TGTGCCAGCAGCTTAGCTGGGGGGGCAGGGTGGGGGAAACTGTTTTTT. It specifies CASSLAGGAGWGKLFF. The full variable domain, with the rest looked up from reference TRBV7-8 and TRBJ1-4, is GAGVSQSPRYKVAKRGQDVALRCDPISGHVSLFWYQQALGQGPEFLTYFQNEAQLDKSGLPSDRFFAERPEGSVSTLKIQRTQQEDSAVYLCASSLAGGAGWGKLFFGSGTQLSVL.

The rearrangement uses TRBV9 and TRBJ1-2; TRBD1 matches at 8 bases. This CDR3 is built from 14 residues. With V trimmed by 6 bases and J by 3 bases, 7 bases remained unmatched. The germline gives CDR1 SGDLS, CDR2 YYNGEE. The CDR3 here is CASNMGQVYYGYTF. For the CDR3, the DNA is TGTGCCAGCAACATGGGACAGGTTTACTATGGCTACACCTTC.

The gene calls are TRBV10-3 and TRBJ1-4; the match to TRBD1 covers 10 bases. The germline gives CDR1 ENHRY, CDR2 SYGVKD. The CDR3 totals 14 residues. After removal of 6 bases from V and 8 bases from J, the junction contained 6 bases not matched to a gene. CDR3 sequence reads: CAISPGTGDEKLFF. The CDR3 region has the DNA TGTGCCATCAGCCCCGGGACAGGGGACGAAAAACTGTTTTTT.

This chain joins TRBV6-6 and TRBJ1-2, with D possibly matching TRBD1 (5 bases). Germline V gene lookup returns CDR1 MNHNY and CDR2 SVGAGI (reference sequence). The V end lost 6 bases, the J end lost 8 bases, and 16 bases lay between the germline ends. The CDR3 runs 13 residues. The CDR3 bases are TGTGCCAGCAGCCCCGCACAAACAGGAGGCTACACCTTC. Amino acids: CASSPAQTGGYTF.

V usage is TRBV5-1 and J usage is TRBJ2-7, with D tentatively TRBD1 (6 bases). The germline V gene has CDR1 SGHRS and CDR2 YFSETQ. The CDR3 totals 15 residues. Trimming pared 0 bases from V and 1 base from J, leaving 11 bases between. This CDR3 reads CASSLATGPSYEQYF. DNA for the CDR3: TGCGCCAGCAGCTTGGCAACAGGGCCTTCCTACGAGCAGTACTTC.

This clone has a single count. This chain uses TRBV28 with TRBJ1-2; 11 bases are shared with TRBD1. Germline assignment: CDR1 MDHEN and CDR2 SYDVKM. There are 13 residues in the CDR3. With 6 bases clipped from V and 8 bases from J, the junction kept 5 bases outside the gene matches. The CDR3 loop is CASSPGQGGGYTF. CDR3 DNA sequence: TGTGCCAGCAGCCCGGGACAGGGGGGGGGCTACACCTTC.

The chain carries TRBV11-1 and TRBJ2-3; no definite D call. CDR3 size: 15 residues. The germline V gene has CDR1 SGHAT and CDR2 FQDESV (reference sequence). V was clipped by 3 bases and J by 2 bases, with 12 bases between them. CDR3 nucleotides: TGTGCCAGCAGCTTGGCGGAAACTCACACAGATACGCAGTATTTT. Protein: CASSLAETHTDTQYF.

V usage is TRBV27 and J usage is TRBJ1-2, with a possible D match to TRBD1 (5 bases). Germline CDR1 and CDR2: MNHEY and SMNVEV (reference sequence). CDR3 length: 13 residues. V was cut by 8 bases and J by 4 bases, with 14 bases left in between. This chain's CDR3 is CASSLNGGYGYTF. The CDR3 DNA follows: TGTGCCAGCTCCTTAAACGGGGGCTATGGCTACACCTTC.

J is TRBJ1-1 and V is TRBV6-5; tentatively, D is TRBD1 (5 bases). CDR1 and CDR2 from the germline V gene are MNHEY and SVGAGI. CDR3 size: 14 residues. The V end was cut by 7 bases, the J end by 3 bases, with 15 bases between. This chain's CDR3 is CASNRGGGDTEAFF. The CDR3 bases are TGTGCCAGCAACCGGGGGGGTGGGGACACTGAAGCTTTCTTT.

The chain employs TRBV2 and TRBJ2-3; 10 nucleotides line up with TRBD2. The CDR3 covers 15 residues. Germline lookup yields CDR1 SNHLY and CDR2 FYNNEI. V lost 8 bases and J lost 3; bases outside the gene matches: 8. The CDR3: CASRSRSGRTDTQYF. CDR3 sequence (DNA): TGTGCCAGCCGCTCTCGTAGCGGGAGGACAGATACGCAGTATTTT.

This chain connects TRBV12-5 to TRBJ1-5, with a possible D match to TRBD1 (5 bases). From germline, CDR1 is LGHNT and CDR2 FRNRAP. There are 11 residues in the CDR3. V lost 4 bases and J 10 bases, leaving 8 bases between the germline ends. CDR3: CASGYGTPQHF. In nucleotides, the CDR3 is TGTGCTAGTGGTTACGGGACTCCCCAGCATTTT.

The gene calls are TRBV20-1 and TRBJ1-5; D remains unclear. From germline, CDR1 is DFQATT and CDR2 SNEGSKA (reference sequence). The CDR3 runs to 11 residues. The V end was cut by 6 bases, the J end by 8 bases, with 11 bases between. CDR3 loop: CSAGLEKPQHF. CDR3 nucleotides: TGCAGTGCCGGCCTAGAGAAGCCCCAGCATTTT.

V gene TRBV7-6 combines with J gene TRBJ1-3; 7 bases agree with TRBD1. Germline CDR1 is SGHVS and CDR2 is FNYEAQ. After removal of 1 base from V and 2 bases from J, the junction contained 5 bases not matched to a gene. This CDR3 has 16 residues. CDR3 amino acids: CASSLVDRDTGNTIYF. CDR3 nucleotides: TGTGCCAGCAGCTTAGTCGACAGGGATACTGGAAACACCATATATTTT.

The chain recombines TRBV10-3 with TRBJ2-2; TRBD2 might be the D (6 bases). Germline V gives CDR1 ENHRY, CDR2 SYGVKD. Trimming shortened V by 6 bases and J by 5 bases, and 13 bases separated the two germline ends. The CDR3 is 14 residues long. CDR3 protein: CAIRVAAKTGELFF. DNA for the CDR3: TGTGCCATCAGGGTAGCGGCAAAAACCGGGGAGCTGTTTTTT.

This chain uses TRBV14 with TRBJ2-1; 8 bases line up with TRBD1. CDR1 is SGHDN and CDR2 is FVKESK in the germline V gene. V was pared by 3 bases and J by 2 bases, with 3 bases of the junction left unmatched. This CDR3 contains 15 residues. CDR3 residues: CASSQWTGPYNEQFF. The DNA for the CDR3 is TGTGCCAGCAGCCAGTGGACAGGGCCCTACAATGAGCAGTTCTTC.

This chain joins TRBV13 and TRBJ1-5; 8 nucleotides agree with TRBD1. J lost 2 bases, V lost 3 bases, and 3 bases had no gene match. The CDR3 covers 15 residues. Germline V lookup: CDR1 PRHDT, CDR2 FYEKMQ (reference sequence). The CDR3 DNA sequence: TGTGCCAGCAGCTTTAACAGGGGGGGCAATCAGCCCCAGCATTTT. Protein sequence: CASSFNRGGNQPQHF.

This rearrangement joins TRBV5-1 to TRBJ2-7, with no clear D. Germline V lookup: CDR1 SGHRS, CDR2 YFSETQ. The CDR3 has 14 residues. The V end lost 2 bases, the J end lost 2 bases, and 11 bases lay between the germline ends. The CDR3 is CASSFEVQTYEQYF. As DNA, the CDR3 is TGCGCCAGCAGCTTTGAAGTACAGACCTACGAGCAGTACTTC.

J is TRBJ1-1 and V is TRBV9; 9 bases line up with TRBD1. Unmatched junction bases numbered 6, after V lost 0 bases and J lost 0 bases. The CDR3 spans 17 residues. Germline loops: CDR1 SGDLS, CDR2 YYNGEE. CDR3 in amino acids: CASSVVGQGKMNTEAFF. As DNA, the CDR3 is TGTGCCAGCAGCGTAGTGGGACAGGGCAAGATGAACACTGAAGCTTTCTTT. The full variable domain, completed using reference TRBV9 and TRBJ1-1, is DSGVTQTPKHLITATGQRVTLRCSPRSGDLSVYWYQQSLDQGLQFLIQYYNGEERAKGNILERFSAQQFPDLHSELNLSSLELGDSALYFCASSVVGQGKMNTEAFFGQGTRLTVV.

This CDR3 reads CASSASGVTGETQYF. Written as DNA, the CDR3 is TGTGCCAGCAGCGCTAGCGGGGTGACTGGGGAGACCCAGTACTTC. The genes are TRBV11-3 and TRBJ2-5, with 9 bases identical to TRBD2. The germline V gene encodes CDR1 SGHNT and CDR2 YENEEA. After removal of 5 bases from V and 5 bases from J, the junction contained 9 bases not matched to a gene. CDR3 size: 15 residues.

This sequence joins TRBV10-3 and TRBJ2-7; 9 bases match TRBD2. Trimming at V came to 3 bases and at J to 1 base, leaving 4 bases not matched to a gene. Germline CDR1 reads ENHRY; CDR2 reads SYGVKD. This CDR3 region has 15 residues. CDR3 region: CAISDSAGGSYEQYF. The CDR3 region has the DNA TGTGCCATCAGTGATTCGGCGGGAGGGTCCTACGAGCAGTACTTC.

This clone was observed a single time. This chain links TRBV4-1 with TRBJ2-7, with TRBD2 identical over 9 bases. This CDR3 has 17 residues. CDR1 and CDR2 (germline): MGHRA, YSYEKL. With 0 bases clipped from V and 2 bases from J, the junction kept 8 bases outside the gene matches. The CDR3 DNA follows: TGCGCCAGCAGCCAAGATGGGAGACTAGCGGTTACCTACGAGCAGTACTTC. Residues: CASSQDGRLAVTYEQYF.

This clone was seen more than once but under ten times. This chain uses TRBV7-6 with TRBJ2-1; 9 nucleotides align to TRBD2. Germline V CDR1 and CDR2: SGHVS, FNYEAQ. The length of the CDR3 is 15 residues. The J segment lost 7 bases and the V segment lost 5 bases, leaving 9 bases of the junction unmatched. This chain's CDR3 is CASSHRLAGFNEQFF. CDR3 coding DNA: TGTGCCAGCAGCCACCGTCTAGCGGGATTTAATGAGCAGTTCTTC.